This T cell receptor beta chain was retrieved from a study of T cell responses to AZD1222 COVID-19 vaccine. The V gene's germline CDR1 is SGHTS and CDR2 YDEGEE. This CDR3 spans 14 amino acids. V lost 2 bases, J lost 3 bases, and 11 bases lay in between. Points on this clone: The antigen remains unidentified.

Repertoires were generated with immunoSEQ multiplex PCR, while TCRdb's copy carries only in-frame clones and drops some. The sample yields 66,000 or so clones, roughly 87% seen once. Overall study results and limits: Baseline seropositives among AZD1222 recipients totaled only six.

The sequencing used peripheral blood, collected on day 0 of AZD1222 vaccination. This receptor was identified in an adult in good health. The chain is built from TRBV5-8 and TRBJ1-2; D gene unclear. In nucleotides, the CDR3 is TGTGCCAGCAGCTTCCTACGAGGAGACTATGGCTACACCTTC. The encoded protein is CASSFLRGDYGYTF.